One and the same sample provided the 10 T cell receptor beta chains below, sequenced in a study of blood T cell repertoires in COVID-19. Sequencing was performed with immunoSEQ multiplex PCR; in TCRdb, only in-frame clones are kept and a portion is missing. The sample includes about 180,000 clones, about 81% of them seen just once. Sequencing was done on a sample of peripheral blood. The receptors were sampled from a woman over 75 with COVID-19, enrolled during active disease.

This rearrangement joins TRBV15 to TRBJ2-7; TRBD1 aligns across 10 bases. Looked up from germline, CDR1 is LNHNV and CDR2 is YYDKDF (reference sequence). This CDR3 spans 17 amino acids. Losses at the gene ends were 0 bases for V and 3 bases for J; bases not matched to a gene: 8. The DNA for the CDR3 is TGTGCCACCAGCAGAGAGTCTGGGACAGGGGATTTCTACGAGCAGTACTTC. This codes for CATSRESGTGDFYEQYF.

CDR3 protein: CAISPRGTEVYEQYF. The CDR3 nucleotides read TGTGCCATCAGTCCTCGAGGGACAGAAGTCTACGAGCAGTACTTC. The gene calls are TRBV10-3 and TRBJ2-7; 7 bases line up with TRBD1. There are 15 residues in the CDR3. The germline gives CDR1 ENHRY, CDR2 SYGVKD. V lost 5 bases, J lost 3 bases, and 10 bases stayed unmatched.

The chain employs TRBV18 and TRBJ2-3; no definite D call. Per germline, CDR1 KGHSH and CDR2 LQKENI. V lost 2 bases and J lost 2, with 14 bases in between. The CDR3 extends over 16 amino acids. This chain's CDR3 is CASSPGHIGYTDTQYF. The DNA of the CDR3 is TGTGCCAGCTCACCAGGCCACATCGGGTACACAGATACGCAGTATTTT. The whole variable domain, remainder taken from reference TRBV18 and TRBJ2-3, is NAGVMQNPRHLVRRRGQEARLRCSPMKGHSHVYWYRQLPEEGLKFMVYLQKENIIDESGMPKERFSAEFPKEGPSILRIQQVVRGDSAAYFCASSPGHIGYTDTQYFGPGTRLTVL.

J is TRBJ2-2 and V is TRBV28, with TRBD2 matching 8 bases. Germline V gene sequence: CDR1 MDHEN, CDR2 SYDVKM. This CDR3 is built from 16 residues. V trimming: 4 bases; J trimming: 1 base; junction bases outside the gene matches: 5. The CDR3 is CASSSTSGRNTGELFF. The CDR3 DNA follows: TGTGCCAGCAGTTCCACGAGCGGGAGGAACACCGGGGAGCTGTTTTTT.

The V call is TRBV27, the J call TRBJ2-3, with TRBD2 identical over 9 bases. Germline values: CDR1 MNHEY, CDR2 SMNVEV (reference sequence). The CDR3 is made up of 17 amino acids. Losses at the gene ends were 3 bases for V and 6 bases for J; bases not matched to a gene: 13. The DNA for the CDR3 is TGTGCCAGCAGTTTCCAGGAGTCTAGCGGGGTTCGGGATACGCAGTATTTT. Translated: CASSFQESSGVRDTQYF.

This clone was counted at least ten times. J is TRBJ2-7 and V is TRBV2; tentative D call: TRBD2 (5 bases). Germline CDR1 reads SNHLY; CDR2 reads FYNNEI. Trimming shortened V by 6 bases and J by 3 bases, and 15 bases separated the two germline ends. This CDR3 contains 14 residues. The CDR3 here is CASRVSASIYEQYF. The CDR3, as DNA: TGTGCCAGCAGGGTTAGCGCGAGTATCTACGAGCAGTACTTC.

The J gene is TRBJ2-5, the V gene TRBV11-2; D perhaps matches TRBD1 (6 bases). The CDR3 has 14 amino acids. Germline lookup yields CDR1 SGHAT and CDR2 FQNNGV. The ends were cut back, 5 bases at V and 1 base at J, with 11 bases in the middle. CDR3 loop: CASSPGTFQETQYF. CDR3 sequence (DNA): TGTGCCAGCAGCCCCGGGACATTCCAAGAGACCCAGTACTTC.

Worth noting for this clone: The sample carries other DNA sequences with the same CDR3. This chain uses TRBV13 with TRBJ2-7; TRBD1 matches at 11 bases. J was trimmed by 6 bases and V by 5 bases; bases with no gene match: 6. The germline CDR1 and CDR2 sequences are PRHDT and FYEKMQ (reference sequence). This CDR3 spans 14 amino acids. The CDR3 coding sequence is TGTGCCAGCAGCCCTGGACAGGGGGCTGGCGAGCAGTACTTC. This encodes CASSPGQGAGEQYF.

The chain couples TRBV10-3 to TRBJ1-1, with TRBD1 matching over 7 bases. The junction had 5 bases not matched to a gene; V was cut back by 6 bases and J by 1 base. Per the germline V gene, CDR1 is ENHRY and CDR2 is SYGVKD. This CDR3 has 14 residues. CDR3 amino acids: CAIRERGPNTEAFF. CDR3 bases: TGTGCCATCAGGGAGAGGGGGCCGAACACTGAAGCTTTCTTT.

This rearrangement joins TRBV10-3 to TRBJ2-5, with TRBD1 matching 7 bases. This CDR3 is 13 amino acids long. Trimming took 5 bases from V and 2 from J; bases not matched to a gene: 2. Germline CDR1 ENHRY, CDR2 SYGVKD. CDR3 in DNA: TGTGCCATCAGTAGCAGGGGGCAAGAGACCCAGTACTTC. This sequence encodes CAISSRGQETQYF.